Ten or more counts support the clone carrying this T cell receptor (beta chain). Its target is not known. TCRdb called the RACE reads again in MiXCR, with one record for every CDR3 protein. The sample includes about 120,000 distinct CDR3 sequences, 9% to 13% of them seen just once. This record comes from a study of human T cells and chemical hapten exposure. Study details: Enrolled patients were predominantly female and had alopecia areata, totalis or universalis.

The time point was: patch test 1, 2 weeks after DPC sensitization. Treatment denoted: therapeutic diphenylcyclopropenone sensitization with weekly scalp DPC. Notes on the study in general: A positive correlation with patch test score was found for PT1 expanded TCR counts. TCRs exceeding 1 in 1000 frequency stayed unchanged with DPC sensitization.

This clonotype originated in a woman aged 50 to 65 with alopecia areata. Some clones in this sample may be carry-over from other donors' samples. The sample in question was whole blood, obtained in connection with sensitization to the hapten diphenylcyclopropenone (DPC).

This CDR3 is CSVWDRGYGYTF. In DNA, the CDR3 is TGCAGCGTTTGGGACAGGGGGTATGGCTACACCTTC. This chain joins TRBV29-1 and TRBJ1-2; 11 nucleotides agree with TRBD1. Trimming removed 5 bases from V and 5 bases from J; junction bases left unmatched: 1. CDR3 size: 12 residues. The germline gives CDR1 SQVTM, CDR2 ANQGSEA.